These T cell receptor beta chains were read from a single sample in a study of T cells after yellow fever vaccination. TCRdb called the 5' RACE reads again in MiXCR, with one record for every CDR3 protein. The sample shows 450,000 to 550,000 distinct CDR3 sequences, 21% of them seen only once. The material was PBMCs, obtained approximately 22 days after the first yellow fever vaccination. All receptors derive from a man aged 18 to 30 who received the YFV17D yellow fever vaccine. The CDR3 runs from the conserved cysteine through the conserved F or W. The order of the fields is V gene, D gene, clone size, J gene, CDR3 protein, CDR3 DNA. D genes are given only for firm matches. Size is omitted from some rows. Given values are once, few, many or a class for expanded clones.

V gene: TRBV18; D gene: NA; clone size: NA; J gene: TRBJ1-1; CDR3 protein: CASSLSSGEDTEAFF; CDR3 DNA: TGTGCCAGCTCTCTTTCCTCAGGGGAGGACACTGAAGCTTTCTTT
V gene: TRBV4-1; D gene: NA; clone size: few; J gene: TRBJ1-4; CDR3 protein: CASSVFPGAGEKLFF; CDR3 DNA: TGCGCCAGCAGCGTTTTTCCGGGGGCAGGAGAAAAACTGTTTTTT
V gene: TRBV4-3; D gene: TRBD1; clone size: NA; J gene: TRBJ2-3; CDR3 protein: CASSQDRWADREDTDTQYF; CDR3 DNA: TGCGCCAGCAGCCAAGACCGCTGGGCGGACAGGGAGGACACAGATACGCAGTATTTT
V gene: TRBV20-1; D gene: NA; clone size: many; J gene: TRBJ1-1; CDR3 protein: CSVNVGANTEAFF; CDR3 DNA: TGCAGTGTGAATGTGGGCGCGAACACTGAAGCTTTCTTT
V gene: TRBV7-9; D gene: TRBD1; clone size: few; J gene: TRBJ2-2; CDR3 protein: CASSLRTGGNTGELFF; CDR3 DNA: TGTGCCAGCAGCTTAAGGACAGGGGGGAACACCGGGGAGCTGTTTTTT
V gene: TRBV5-1; D gene: TRBD2; clone size: NA; J gene: TRBJ2-7; CDR3 protein: CASSTGLGEQYF; CDR3 DNA: TGCGCCAGCAGCACGGGACTAGGCGAGCAGTACTTC
V gene: TRBV9; D gene: TRBD1; clone size: NA; J gene: TRBJ1-6; CDR3 protein: CASNQGGAYSPLHF; CDR3 DNA: TGTGCCAGCAACCAGGGGGGTGCCTATTCACCCCTCCACTTT
V gene: TRBV4-2; D gene: NA; clone size: many; J gene: TRBJ2-1; CDR3 protein: CASSQRRGPENEQFF; CDR3 DNA: TGTGCCAGCAGCCAGAGGAGAGGGCCAGAAAATGAGCAGTTCTTC
V gene: TRBV6-2/TRBV6-3; D gene: NA; clone size: NA; J gene: TRBJ2-7; CDR3 protein: CATRDRETYEQYF; CDR3 DNA: TGTGCCACTAGGGACCGAGAGACCTACGAGCAGTACTTC
V gene: TRBV5-1; D gene: NA; clone size: many; J gene: TRBJ1-1; CDR3 protein: CASSLLISTEAFF; CDR3 DNA: TGCGCCAGCAGCTTGCTAATTTCAACTGAAGCTTTCTTT
V gene: TRBV5-1; D gene: TRBD2; clone size: NA; J gene: TRBJ2-4; CDR3 protein: CASSQLAGRDIQYF; CDR3 DNA: TGCGCCAGCAGCCAGTTAGCGGGGCGGGACATTCAGTACTTC
V gene: TRBV14; D gene: NA; clone size: few; J gene: TRBJ2-1; CDR3 protein: CASSRPSSYNEQFF; CDR3 DNA: TGTGCCAGCAGCCGGCCGAGCTCCTACAATGAGCAGTTCTTC
V gene: TRBV20-1; D gene: TRBD2; clone size: NA; J gene: TRBJ2-3; CDR3 protein: CSASGLAGGPDTQYF; CDR3 DNA: TGCAGTGCTAGCGGGTTAGCGGGGGGTCCAGATACGCAGTATTTT
V gene: TRBV5-8; D gene: NA; clone size: NA; J gene: TRBJ2-3; CDR3 protein: CASSFGGSPDTQYF; CDR3 DNA: TGTGCCAGCAGCTTCGGGGGCTCCCCAGATACGCAGTATTTT
V gene: TRBV20-1; D gene: NA; clone size: few; J gene: TRBJ1-4; CDR3 protein: CSGPSNEKLFF; CDR3 DNA: TGCAGTGGGCCATCTAATGAAAAACTGTTTTTT
V gene: TRBV12-3/TRBV12-4; D gene: NA; clone size: few; J gene: TRBJ1-2; CDR3 protein: CASSLRGLGLGGYTF; CDR3 DNA: TGTGCCAGCAGTTTGAGAGGCCTGGGCCTAGGTGGCTACACCTTC
V gene: TRBV3-1; D gene: TRBD2; clone size: NA; J gene: TRBJ2-5; CDR3 protein: CASSQLAAKETQYF; CDR3 DNA: TGTGCCAGCAGCCAACTAGCGGCGAAAGAGACCCAGTACTTC
V gene: TRBV4-3; D gene: NA; clone size: few; J gene: TRBJ1-6; CDR3 protein: CASSRNNSPLHF; CDR3 DNA: TGCGCCAGCAGTCGAAATAATTCACCCCTCCACTTT
V gene: TRBV2; D gene: NA; clone size: once; J gene: TRBJ2-7; CDR3 protein: CASSEGTSYEQYF; CDR3 DNA: TGTGCCAGCAGTGAGGGCACATCTTACGAGCAGTACTTC
V gene: TRBV20-1; D gene: NA; clone size: NA; J gene: TRBJ2-3; CDR3 protein: CSANVWRGTDTQYF; CDR3 DNA: TGCAGTGCTAACGTTTGGCGGGGCACAGATACGCAGTATTTT
V gene: TRBV14; D gene: NA; clone size: NA; J gene: TRBJ2-3; CDR3 protein: CASSRDYTQYF; CDR3 DNA: TGTGCCAGCAGCCGGGACTATACGCAGTATTTT
V gene: TRBV5-1; D gene: NA; clone size: few; J gene: TRBJ1-5; CDR3 protein: CASSPSTNQPQHF; CDR3 DNA: TGCGCCAGCAGCCCCTCAACCAATCAGCCCCAGCATTTT
V gene: TRBV7-9; D gene: NA; clone size: few; J gene: TRBJ2-5; CDR3 protein: CASSRAKMGETQYF; CDR3 DNA: TGTGCCAGCAGCCGTGCTAAGATGGGAGAGACCCAGTACTTC